This TCR beta chain is from a study of shared clonotypes between healthy human individuals. Looking at the study overall: Three plates each covered CD4 naive and memory; CD8 naive two, CD8 memory one. Study-level points and caveats: Some clonotypes were shared by all four sorted-subset donors, while others were not shared. The non-shared ones had lower generation probabilities than the shared ones.

Clones were read by immunoSEQ multiplex PCR, and TCRdb kept only the in-frame ones, dropping some. The sample carries about 2.4 million clones, 80% to 95% recorded once. There are 17 residues in the CDR3. V shed 1 base and J shed 4 bases, with 16 bases lying between them. Germline-derived CDR1 and CDR2 are SGHTA and FQGTGA. Notes on this clone: Its antigen remains unidentified.

The sequenced sample consisted of naive CD4+ T cells from PBMCs. The sample's subset: CD45RA+ positively selected. The chain couples TRBV7-3 to TRBJ2-2; D is ambiguous. This clonotype originated in a man younger than 35 in good health. Some clones in this sample may be carry-over from other donors' samples. The CDR3 nucleotides are TGTGCCAGCAGCTTAAATTGGGCGGAAAGAGGCACCGGGGAGCTGTTTTTT. Encoded protein: CASSLNWAERGTGELFF.